The 29 T cell receptor beta chains presented below share a single source sample, sequenced in a study of T cell responses to AZD1222 COVID-19 vaccine (TCRdb year 2021). The time point label, as the study defines it: about 28 days (+/-7) after the second vaccine dose. The sample's treatment or condition, from its label and the paper: meningococcal conjugate vaccine given as trial control. The library was prepared using the immunoSEQ multiplex PCR assay. This is the immuneACCESS table as TCRdb keeps it, with only in-frame sequences that have V and J called. A part of the clones is gone; compared with another copy, unresolved V genes explain less than half, and the rest is unexplained. The sample contains 98,000 or so clones, approximately 86% of them found a single time. Approximately 3% of the sample goes to the ten largest clones. The starting material was peripheral blood, obtained 28 days after the second dose of the MenACWY control vaccine. The receptors stem from an adult who received the MenACWY meningococcal vaccine as a control.

The chain employs TRBV18 and TRBJ2-6, with TRBD1 as a possible D gene (6 bases). Germline V lookup: CDR1 KGHSH, CDR2 LQKENI. The V gene lost 3 bases and the J gene lost 0 bases, with 12 bases spanning the gap. The CDR3 is 17 residues long. The CDR3 is CASSPGQTTSGANVLTF. The CDR3 coding sequence is TGTGCCAGCTCACCCGGACAGACCACCTCTGGGGCCAACGTCCTGACTTTC.

The genes are TRBV2 and TRBJ2-7, with 10 positions matching TRBD1. Germline V lookup: CDR1 SNHLY, CDR2 FYNNEI. V shed 9 bases and J 12 bases; nucleotides not matched to a gene: 11. This CDR3 has 12 residues. The DNA for the CDR3 is TGTGCCAGTGCCGGGACAGGGGAGACGAGGTACTTC. Translated, it gives CASAGTGETRYF.

This clone showed up just a few times. The genes are TRBV5-1 and TRBJ1-6; D is ambiguous. Deletions cut 0 bases from V and 4 bases from J, with 8 bases between. CDR3 length: 15 residues. Germline CDR1 reads SGHRS; CDR2 reads YFSETQ. CDR3 region: CASSLGQSYNSPLHF. The CDR3 coding sequence is TGCGCCAGCAGCTTGGGGCAGTCTTATAATTCACCCCTCCACTTT.

This chain uses TRBV7-2 with TRBJ1-2, with D possibly TRBD1 on 5 matching bases. Per the germline V gene, CDR1 is SGHTA and CDR2 is FQGNSA. V was clipped by 6 bases and J by 6 bases, with 23 bases between them. CDR3 length: 16 amino acids. The CDR3, as DNA: TGTGCCAGCAGACCCCTCGGGGCCAGCGGGAGGGATGGCTACACCTTC. This codes for CASRPLGASGRDGYTF.

The rearrangement links TRBV5-4 to TRBJ2-7; 12 bases are shared with TRBD2. The germline V gene has CDR1 SGHNT and CDR2 YYREEE (reference sequence). The CDR3 spans 15 residues. The V gene end was trimmed by 4 bases and the J gene end by 5 bases; junction bases not matched to a gene: 7. CDR3 sequence: CASSLGLAGLDEQYF. The DNA of the CDR3 is TGTGCCAGCAGCCTTGGACTAGCGGGGCTGGACGAGCAGTACTTC.

This chain links TRBV4-2 with TRBJ2-2; tentative D call: TRBD1 (6 bases). The germline CDR1 and CDR2 sequences are LGHNA and YNFKEQ. The V and J ends lost 3 bases and 4 bases respectively, with 9 bases between them. This CDR3 contains 14 residues. The CDR3 loop reads CASSHGTFTGELFF. DNA of the CDR3: TGTGCCAGCAGCCACGGGACATTCACCGGGGAGCTGTTTTTT.

The chain couples TRBV25-1 to TRBJ2-2; no reliable D call. The length of the CDR3 is 13 residues. V lost 7 bases, J lost 0 bases, and 6 bases lay in between. Germline V gene lookup returns CDR1 MGHDK and CDR2 SYGVNS. CDR3 DNA: TGTGCCAGCACGCCAGCGAACACCGGGGAGCTGTTTTTT. Translation: CASTPANTGELFF.

This clone was picked up one time. This chain joins TRBV7-9 and TRBJ2-5, with D unresolved. This CDR3 is 14 amino acids long. Germline V gives CDR1 SEHNR, CDR2 FQNEAQ (reference sequence). V lost 5 bases and J lost 0, with 10 bases in between. The CDR3 DNA sequence: TGTGCCAGCAGCGTCCTCCAAGACCAAGAGACCCAGTACTTC. Protein: CASSVLQDQETQYF. Based on the CDR3 plus reference TRBV7-9 and TRBJ2-5, the full variable domain is DTGVSQNPRHKITKRGQNVTFRCDPISEHNRLYWYRQTLGQGPEFLTYFQNEAQLEKSRLLSDRFSAERPKGSFSTLEIQRTEQGDSAMYLCASSVLQDQETQYFGPGTRLLVL.

V gene TRBV6-2 or TRBV6-3 combines with J gene TRBJ2-5; possible D gene TRBD2, 5 bases. This CDR3 is built from 11 residues. V was cut by 5 bases and J by 5 bases, with 6 bases left in between. The germline CDR1 and CDR2 sequences are MNHEY and SVGEGT. Here the CDR3 reads CASSRRETQYF. CDR3 in DNA: TGTGCCAGCAGTCGGAGGGAGACCCAGTACTTC.

The J gene is TRBJ2-7, the V gene TRBV10-3, with D perhaps matching TRBD1 or TRBD2 (5 bases each). Trimming removed 5 bases from V and 2 bases from J, with 10 bases in between. This CDR3 has 13 amino acids. CDR1 ENHRY and CDR2 SYGVKD come from the germline V gene. The CDR3 spells CAISLGDAYEQYF. The CDR3 nucleotides read TGTGCCATCAGTCTCGGGGACGCCTACGAGCAGTACTTC.

The chain employs TRBV5-6 and TRBJ2-5; TRBD2 aligns across 9 bases. The CDR3 loop spans 14 amino acids. V dropped 4 bases and J dropped 13; count of bases not matched to a gene: 14. CDR1 and CDR2 (germline): SGHDT, YYEEEE. The CDR3 spells CASSPPGTSWVMYF. CDR3 in DNA: TGTGCCAGCAGCCCACCCGGGACTAGCTGGGTTATGTACTTC.

V is TRBV6-5 and J is TRBJ1-2, with 7 bases identical to TRBD1. This CDR3 has 13 residues. With 5 bases clipped from V and 4 bases from J, the junction kept 4 bases outside the gene matches. CDR1 and CDR2 (germline): MNHEY, SVGAGI. The CDR3 region has the DNA TGTGCCAGCAGTCCGACAGGGACCTATGGCTACACCTTC. Amino acids: CASSPTGTYGYTF.

V is TRBV7-9 and J is TRBJ1-6; D may be TRBD1 (5 bases). Germline V lookup: CDR1 SEHNR, CDR2 FQNEAQ (reference sequence). This CDR3 is 17 amino acids long. The germline V and J ends were trimmed by 2 bases and 9 bases, with 20 bases remaining between them. This CDR3 reads CASSLLSETESGSPLHF. The CDR3 DNA sequence: TGTGCCAGCAGCTTACTATCAGAGACAGAGTCTGGTTCACCCCTCCACTTT.

This chain uses TRBV7-2 with TRBJ2-1; a weak D match, TRBD2 (7 bases). The germline V gene encodes CDR1 SGHTA and CDR2 FQGNSA. The length of the CDR3 is 15 residues. Trimming took 8 bases from V and 4 from J, leaving 18 bases between them. The CDR3 nucleotides are TGTGCCAGCTCCGAGGGGGGGGCGTCTTACAATGAGCAGTTCTTC. This codes for CASSEGGASYNEQFF.

The genes are TRBV19 and TRBJ1-1; a weak D match, TRBD1 (5 bases). This CDR3 spans 15 amino acids. Germline assignment: CDR1 LNHDA and CDR2 SQIVND (reference sequence). V was clipped by 6 bases and J by 1 base, with 15 bases between them. The DNA of the CDR3 is TGTGCCAGTAGGGGTCAATCAACAGGGAACACTGAAGCTTTCTTT. This gives the protein CASRGQSTGNTEAFF.

This clone was seen once. A read error may account for a junction end that differs from germline. The sample contains more than one DNA sequence encoding this CDR3. The chain couples TRBV29-1 to TRBJ1-2; D gene ambiguous. The V gene's germline CDR1 is SQVTM and CDR2 ANQGSEA. This CDR3 region has 11 residues. The CDR3 nucleotides are TGCAGCGTTTTAGGACTCGATGGCCACACCTTC. It specifies CSVLGLDGHTF. Full variable domain (remainder filled in from reference TRBV29-1 and TRBJ1-2): SAVISQKPSRDICQRGTSLTIQCQVDSQVTMMFWYRQQPGQSLTLIATANQGSEATYESGFVIDKFPISRPNLTFSTLTVSNMSPEDSSIYLCSVLGLDGHTFGSGTRLTVV.

The rearrangement uses TRBV19 and TRBJ2-3; D is uncertain. This CDR3 region has 13 residues. Germline V CDR1 and CDR2: LNHDA, SQIVND (reference sequence). V shed 3 bases and J shed 2 bases, with 6 bases lying between them. The CDR3 nucleotides are TGTGCCAGTAGTATGGTCTTCACAGATACGCAGTATTTT. It codes for CASSMVFTDTQYF. The full variable domain, rest sourced from reference TRBV19 and TRBJ2-3, is DGGITQSPKYLFRKEGQNVTLSCEQNLNHDAMYWYRQDPGQGLRLIYYSQIVNDFQKGDIAEGYSVSREKKESFPLTVTSAQKNPTAFYLCASSMVFTDTQYFGPGTRLTVL.

This clone was detected a few times. The chain couples TRBV7-2 to TRBJ2-3, with D possibly matching TRBD2 (5 bases). This CDR3 is built from 13 residues. Per the germline V gene, CDR1 is SGHTA and CDR2 is FQGNSA. V was cut by 2 bases and J by 3 bases, with 6 bases left in between. DNA for the CDR3: TGTGCCAGCAGCTTAATAGCGACAGATACGCAGTATTTT. It yields the protein CASSLIATDTQYF. The variable domain in full, with the rest retrieved from reference TRBV7-2 and TRBJ2-3, is GAGVSQSPSNKVTEKGKDVELRCDPISGHTALYWYRQSLGQGLEFLIYFQGNSAPDKSGLPSDRFSAERTGGSVSTLTIQRTQQEDSAVYLCASSLIATDTQYFGPGTRLTVL.

The chain recombines TRBV5-4 with TRBJ2-2, with 14 nucleotides matching TRBD2. The germline V gene has CDR1 SGHNT and CDR2 YYREEE (reference sequence). J was trimmed by 2 bases and V by 3 bases; bases with no gene match: 3. The CDR3 extends over 17 amino acids. The CDR3 DNA sequence: TGTGCCAGCAGCTCAGGACTAGCGGGGGGAAACACCGGGGAGCTGTTTTTT. Amino acids: CASSSGLAGGNTGELFF.

This clone turned up a few times. This sequence joins TRBV18 and TRBJ2-6; no reliable D call. From germline, CDR1 is KGHSH and CDR2 LQKENI. CDR3 length: 16 residues. The V end lost 1 base, the J end lost 9 bases, and 16 bases lay between the germline ends. The CDR3 DNA is TGTGCCAGCTCACCACTCGGCAGCCGTGACGGCAACGTCCTGACTTTC. Protein: CASSPLGSRDGNVLTF.

The CDR3 region has the DNA TGTGCCAGCAGTCGTTCGTCCGGGAGCACAGATACGCAGTATTTT. Its protein is CASSRSSGSTDTQYF. This chain links TRBV4-2 with TRBJ2-3; D unresolved. This CDR3 has 15 residues. V was trimmed by 6 bases and J by 0 bases, leaving 13 bases between them. The germline CDR1 and CDR2 sequences are LGHNA and YNFKEQ.

The rearrangement uses TRBV10-1 and TRBJ2-1; weak D call: TRBD2 (6 bases). The CDR3 sequence is 17 residues long. The germline V gene has CDR1 WNHNN and CDR2 SYGVQD (reference sequence). Trimming took off 8 bases at V and 0 bases at J, with 20 bases between the two ends. CDR3 residues: CASAGGVVGCSYNEQFF. CDR3 DNA: TGCGCCAGCGCCGGCGGGGTTGTAGGATGCTCCTACAATGAGCAGTTCTTC.

V gene TRBV5-8 combines with J gene TRBJ2-5, with D uncertain. With 4 bases removed from V and 1 base from J, the gap between germline ends came to 11 bases. The CDR3 covers 14 residues. Germline V lookup: CDR1 SGHTS, CDR2 YDEGEE. The CDR3 reads CASSLKAFQETQYF. CDR3 DNA: TGTGCCAGCAGCCTGAAGGCTTTCCAAGAGACCCAGTACTTC. Full variable domain (outside the CDR3, taken from reference TRBV5-8 and TRBJ2-5): EAGVTQSPTHLIKTRGQQATLRCSPISGHTSVYWYQQALGLGLQFLLWYDEGEERNRGNFPPRFSGRQFPNYSSELNVNALELEDSALYLCASSLKAFQETQYFGPGTRLLVL.

CDR3 sequence reads: CASSFFSATGDQGEAFF. The CDR3 coding sequence is TGTGCCAGCAGTTTTTTTTCGGCGACCGGGGACCAAGGTGAAGCTTTCTTT. The chain combines TRBV28 with TRBJ1-1; tentatively, D is TRBD1 (5 bases). The CDR3 covers 17 residues. The germline V and J ends were trimmed by 3 bases and 7 bases, with 24 bases remaining between them. Germline loops: CDR1 MDHEN, CDR2 SYDVKM.

In its sample, this clone was seen a few times. V and J are TRBV7-6 and TRBJ1-2, with TRBD1 matching 9 bases. Germline lookup yields CDR1 SGHVS and CDR2 FNYEAQ. The CDR3 sequence is 15 residues long. Germline trimming cut 1 base from V and 5 bases from J; bases unmatched to any gene: 5. CDR3 DNA: TGTGCCAGCAGCTTAGAAACAGGGGGCGCGTATGGCTACACCTTC. Amino acids: CASSLETGGAYGYTF.

The J gene is TRBJ1-1, the V gene TRBV5-4; D is possibly TRBD1 (5 bases). Germline V CDR1 and CDR2: SGHNT, YYREEE (reference sequence). The CDR3 is 15 residues long. With 4 bases removed from V and 1 base from J, the gap between germline ends came to 14 bases. DNA of the CDR3: TGTGCCAGCAGCGTGACGGGACCCCCGAACACTGAAGCTTTCTTT. This codes for CASSVTGPPNTEAFF.

Note on this clone: One end of the junction does not line up with germline, which may come from a read error. CDR3 residues: CAASDSAGGLDNEQFF. CDR3 nucleotide sequence: TGTGCCGCCAGTGATTCAGCAGGGGGTTTGGACAATGAGCAGTTCTTC. The chain combines TRBV24-1 with TRBJ2-1; TRBD1 matches at 7 bases. This CDR3 is 16 amino acids long. Germline CDR1 reads KGHDR; CDR2 reads SFDVKD.

This clone was detected only a few times. The chain joins TRBV7-8 to TRBJ1-4, with D possibly matching TRBD1 (5 bases). The V end was cut by 5 bases, the J end by 8 bases, with 18 bases between. Germline V gene data show CDR1 as SGHVS and CDR2 as FQNEAQ. CDR3 size: 15 residues. The CDR3 spells CASSPTTRGGEKLFF. The CDR3 DNA reads TGTGCCAGCAGCCCCACTACGAGGGGCGGCGAAAAACTGTTTTTT.

The V call is TRBV6-5, the J call TRBJ1-6; a possible D gene is TRBD1 (5 bases). This CDR3 comprises 15 residues. The germline V and J ends were trimmed by 6 bases and 7 bases, with 16 bases remaining between them. The germline V gene encodes CDR1 MNHEY and CDR2 SVGAGI. This CDR3 reads CASRTLLEGNSPLHF. The CDR3 DNA reads TGTGCCAGCAGGACCTTGCTAGAGGGGAATTCACCCCTCCACTTT.